Sequencing of this T cell receptor (beta chain) was carried out in a study of CD8+CD57+ T cells in acquired aplastic anemia. Across the whole study: DNA recovered from sorted CD4+ and CD8+ cells had a mean of around 3.3 ug.

Overall study findings and caveats: Overlap between patients and controls comprised almost 30 CD8+ CDR3 sequences. The CD8+ Simpson's diversity of patients and controls was not significantly different.

Investigators profiled TCR beta VDJ and CDR3 from genomic DNA template. TCRdb re-called the reads with MiXCR, one entry per CDR3 protein. The data contain about 180,000 distinct CDR3 sequences, just over 45% of them singletons. CDR3 size: 15 residues. Germline CDR1 MNHEY, CDR2 SMNVEV (reference sequence). Trimming left V 7 bases short and J 0 bases short, with 13 bases between. This clonotype has just a few counts. Its antigen is as yet unknown. Sequenced input: sorted CD4+, CD8+, or CD8+CD57+ T cells (not recorded which) from PBMCs. The chain links TRBV27 to TRBJ1-3; D possibly corresponds to TRBD1 (5 bases). This clonotype was obtained from a human donor in good health. The CDR3 DNA reads TGTGCCAGCACCCTGACAGCTTCCTCTGGAAACACCATATATTTT. Its translation: CASTLTASSGNTIYF.